This T cell receptor (beta chain) originates from a study of breast tumors, draining lymph nodes, adjacent tissues. General study results and limits: Tumor T cell lymph node origin was a supported hypothesis, not proven. Tumor repertoires ranked between lymph nodes and nontumor tissue in diversity, with V and J gene preferences.

This clonotype appeared many times. The target antigen is unknown. MiXCR, run by TCRdb on the multiplex PCR reads, gives a single entry per CDR3 protein. The sample includes 85,000 to 120,000 distinct CDR3 sequences, about 30% of them seen just once. Samples came from axillary lymph nodes draining the breast cancer. Sequencing was done on a sample of axillary lymph node tissue. This TCR came from a female donor with breast cancer. Some clones in this sample may be carry-over from other donors' samples.

The CDR3 bases are TGTGCCAGCAGTTACTCGCACAGGGGCAATCAGCCCCAGCATTTT. As protein: CASSYSHRGNQPQHF. The V call is TRBV6-5, the J call TRBJ1-5; perhaps TRBD1 as D (6 bases). Germline assignment: CDR1 MNHEY and CDR2 SVGAGI. The CDR3 spans 15 residues. Trimming left V 0 bases short and J 2 bases short, with 8 bases between.